The 13 T cell receptor beta chains below come from one sample, sequenced in a study of blood T cell repertoires in COVID-19. Only in-frame clones appear in the TCRdb table, and some are missing; sequencing was by immunoSEQ multiplex PCR. The sample lists 20,000 or so clones; roughly 84% were seen once. The sequencing input was peripheral blood. Source of these receptors: a man aged 35-49 years with acute or convalescent COVID-19.

The genes are TRBV5-6 and TRBJ2-7; 14 bases are a match to TRBD2. The CDR3 extends over 17 amino acids. From germline, CDR1 is SGHDT and CDR2 YYEEEE. Trimming at V came to 1 base and at J to 4 bases, leaving 7 bases not matched to a gene. Written as DNA, the CDR3 is TGTGCCAGCAGCTTGTATGGGACTAGCGGGAGAAGATACGAGCAGTACTTC. It codes for CASSLYGTSGRRYEQYF.

This clone has only one observation. The V and J genes are TRBV4-2 and TRBJ1-4; maybe TRBD1 (6 bases). CDR3 length equals 16 residues. The germline CDR1 and CDR2 sequences are LGHNA and YNFKEQ. V lost 6 bases, J lost 0 bases, and 14 bases lay in between. The CDR3 coding sequence is TGTGCCAGCAGTCCTCGGACAGACGCAACTAATGAAAAACTGTTTTTT. Translation gives CASSPRTDATNEKLFF.

The rearrangement uses TRBV5-6 and TRBJ1-1; TRBD1 might be the D (5 bases). The germline V gene encodes CDR1 SGHDT and CDR2 YYEEEE. The length of the CDR3 is 14 residues. Trimming stripped 0 bases from V and 5 bases from J, with 11 bases between. The CDR3 DNA reads as TGTGCCAGCAGCTTGGGGTCAGGGTGGACTGAAGCTTTCTTT. Translated, it gives CASSLGSGWTEAFF.

The chain is built from TRBV6-5 and TRBJ1-2; D not resolved. The V end was cut by 2 bases, the J end by 4 bases, with 11 bases between. CDR3 length: 14 amino acids. Germline CDR1 MNHEY, CDR2 SVGAGI. Here the CDR3 DNA reads TGTGCCAGCAGTTACCGGGAGAATAGCTATGGCTACACCTTC. It codes for CASSYRENSYGYTF.

The chain recombines TRBV5-8 with TRBJ1-5, with 9 bases aligning to TRBD1. V dropped 0 bases and J dropped 3; count of bases not matched to a gene: 10. Germline V CDR1 and CDR2: SGHTS, YDEGEE. This CDR3 is built from 18 residues. The CDR3 sequence is CASSLGGQGGGNNQPQHF. The CDR3 DNA reads as TGTGCCAGCAGCTTGGGGGGACAGGGCGGTGGAAACAATCAGCCCCAGCATTTT.

This chain connects TRBV5-6 to TRBJ2-4; the D is unclear. CDR3 length: 15 amino acids. V lost 2 bases, J lost 3 bases, and 12 bases lay in between. CDR1 is SGHDT and CDR2 is YYEEEE in the germline V gene. CDR3 DNA sequence: TGTGCCAGCAGCTTACTCCGCGGTGACAAAAACATTCAGTACTTC. It yields the protein CASSLLRGDKNIQYF.

V is TRBV3-1 (or the pseudogene TRBV3-2) and J is TRBJ1-1; the match to TRBD1 covers 9 bases. The CDR3 is made up of 14 amino acids. Germline assignment: CDR1 LGHDT and CDR2 YNNKEL (reference sequence). Trimming cost V 5 bases and J 1 base; bases outside gene matches: 2. The CDR3 DNA reads TGTGCCAGCAGCTTACAGGGGGCGAACACTGAAGCTTTCTTT. Translation: CASSLQGANTEAFF.

This clone was detected once. V usage is TRBV29-1 and J usage is TRBJ1-4, with TRBD1 matching 7 bases. Trimming removed 7 bases from V and 6 bases from J; junction bases left unmatched: 11. Germline CDR1 and CDR2: SQVTM and ANQGSEA. The CDR3 is 14 residues long. The CDR3 DNA reads as TGCAGCGCCGACCCGACAGGGCGTCATGAAAAACTGTTTTTT. Translated: CSADPTGRHEKLFF.

The genes are TRBV15 and TRBJ2-3; 10 nucleotides match TRBD1. The J segment lost 5 bases and the V segment lost 0 bases, leaving 23 bases of the junction unmatched. CDR3 size: 22 residues. The germline V gene encodes CDR1 LNHNV and CDR2 YYDKDF (reference sequence). CDR3 region: CATSRDSLVPGQGRATLDTQYF. The DNA of the CDR3 is TGTGCCACCAGCAGAGACTCCTTAGTCCCGGGACAGGGGCGGGCCACTCTAGATACGCAGTATTTT.

This rearrangement joins TRBV6-2 or TRBV6-3 to TRBJ2-2, with 7 bases that match TRBD1. Germline V CDR1 and CDR2: MNHEY, SVGEGT. The CDR3 length is 15 residues. V dropped 6 bases and J dropped 1; count of bases not matched to a gene: 5. This chain's CDR3 is CASSFGQENTGELFF. The CDR3 DNA sequence: TGTGCCAGCAGCTTTGGACAGGAGAACACCGGGGAGCTGTTTTTT.

This clone is a singleton in its sample. V gene TRBV2 combines with J gene TRBJ1-6, with a weak D call TRBD1 (5 bases). The CDR3 has 13 residues. Germline values: CDR1 SNHLY, CDR2 FYNNEI. With 6 bases removed from V and 8 bases from J, the gap between germline ends came to 11 bases. CDR3 protein: CASRAGGDSPLHF. Here the CDR3 DNA reads TGTGCCAGCAGGGCTGGGGGGGATTCACCCCTCCACTTT.

The chain has TRBV7-2 and TRBJ2-1, with a possible D match to TRBD1 (5 bases). Germline CDR1 SGHTA, CDR2 FQGNSA. V lost 5 bases and J 8 bases, leaving 13 bases between the germline ends. The CDR3 is made up of 13 amino acids. This CDR3 reads CASSPPDSYEQFF. As DNA, the CDR3 is TGTGCCAGCAGCCCTCCCGACAGTTATGAGCAGTTCTTC.

The V gene is TRBV11-2, the J gene TRBJ2-1, with TRBD2 matching 10 bases. V shed 5 bases, J shed 9 bases, and the junction held 10 bases outside the gene matches. Germline V gene data show CDR1 as SGHAT and CDR2 as FQNNGV. This CDR3 region has 15 residues. The CDR3: CASSALAGVIGEQFF. The CDR3 coding sequence is TGTGCCAGCAGCGCTCTAGCGGGAGTCATTGGTGAGCAGTTCTTC.